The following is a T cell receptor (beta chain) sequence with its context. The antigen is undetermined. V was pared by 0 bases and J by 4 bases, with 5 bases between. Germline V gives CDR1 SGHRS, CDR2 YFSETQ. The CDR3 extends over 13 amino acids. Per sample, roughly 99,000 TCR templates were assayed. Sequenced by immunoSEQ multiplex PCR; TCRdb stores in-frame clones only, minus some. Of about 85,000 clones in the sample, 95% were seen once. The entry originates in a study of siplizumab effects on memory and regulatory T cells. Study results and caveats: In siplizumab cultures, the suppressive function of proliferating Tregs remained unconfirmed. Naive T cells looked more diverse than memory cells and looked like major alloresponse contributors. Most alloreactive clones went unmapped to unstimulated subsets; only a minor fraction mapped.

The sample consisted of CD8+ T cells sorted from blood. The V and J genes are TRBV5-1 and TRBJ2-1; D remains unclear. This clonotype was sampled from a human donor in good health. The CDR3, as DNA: TGCGCCAGCAGCTTGGCGGTATACAATGAGCAGTTCTTC. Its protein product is CASSLAVYNEQFF.